This entry lists 20 T cell receptor beta chains sequenced from one sample in a study of cytomegalovirus exposure and HLA in healthy donors. The PCR contained 60 Vbeta and 13 Jbeta primers. Clones were sequenced by immunoSEQ multiplex PCR, and TCRdb holds only the in-frame ones, with some missing. The data contain around 100,000 clones, around 61% of them singletons. Sequencing was carried out using PBMCs. These receptors all stem from a woman aged 50 to 60 in good health and CMV-seronegative.

This chain connects TRBV10-2 to TRBJ1-1; D ambiguous. The CDR3 consists of 13 residues. From germline, CDR1 is WSHSY and CDR2 SAAADI. V was shortened by 8 bases and J by 4 bases, with 14 bases between the two germline ends. CDR3 region: CASLNLRGTEAFF. For the CDR3, the DNA is TGCGCCAGCCTGAACTTACGCGGCACTGAAGCTTTCTTT.

The rearrangement uses TRBV6-6 and TRBJ1-5; 12 bases align to TRBD1. The ends lost 7 bases at V and 6 bases at J; junction bases unmatched: 1. The CDR3 contains 13 residues. In germline, CDR1 is MNHNY, CDR2 SVGAGI (reference sequence). The DNA for the CDR3 is TGTGCCAGCAAGGGACAGGGGGCTCAGCCCCAGCATTTT. As protein: CASKGQGAQPQHF.

This chain connects TRBV7-2 to TRBJ1-5; maybe TRBD1 (5 bases). The germline V gene has CDR1 SGHTA and CDR2 FQGNSA. There are 16 residues in the CDR3. V lost 5 bases and J lost 7, with 21 bases in between. The CDR3 sequence is CASSTQVGAGGQPQHF. The CDR3 DNA is TGTGCCAGCAGCACCCAGGTAGGGGCCGGGGGGCAGCCCCAGCATTTT. Full variable domain (outside the CDR3, taken from reference TRBV7-2 and TRBJ1-5): GAGVSQSPSNKVTEKGKDVELRCDPISGHTALYWYRQSLGQGLEFLIYFQGNSAPDKSGLPSDRFSAERTGGSVSTLTIQRTQQEDSAVYLCASSTQVGAGGQPQHFGDGTRLSIL.

In its sample, this clone was seen a few times. The chain links TRBV4-2 to TRBJ2-7; weak D call: TRBD2 (5 bases). The germline CDR1 and CDR2 sequences are LGHNA and YNFKEQ. CDR3 size: 16 residues. V gave up 1 base and J gave up 0 bases, with 13 bases separating them. The CDR3 loop reads CASSQVAADPSYEQYF. The CDR3 bases are TGTGCCAGCAGCCAAGTTGCAGCGGATCCCTCCTACGAGCAGTACTTC.

This chain joins TRBV7-6 and TRBJ1-1; 9 nucleotides match TRBD1. This CDR3 has 15 amino acids. J lost 5 bases, V lost 1 base, and 5 bases had no gene match. Germline assignment: CDR1 SGHVS and CDR2 FNYEAQ. CDR3 protein: CASSLGTGVETEAFF. In DNA form, the CDR3 reads TGTGCCAGCAGCTTAGGGACAGGGGTGGAGACTGAAGCTTTCTTT.

This chain connects TRBV5-1 to TRBJ2-3, with D unclear. The V gene's germline CDR1 is SGHRS and CDR2 YFSETQ. The CDR3 sequence is 14 residues long. The V gene lost 1 base and the J gene lost 6 bases, with 12 bases spanning the gap. For the CDR3, the DNA is TGCGCCAGCAGCTTGTTAGTCGCGTCGGATACGCAGTATTTT. Amino acids: CASSLLVASDTQYF.

This chain joins TRBV6-1 and TRBJ1-2; 9 bases are shared with TRBD1. CDR3 length: 15 amino acids. V lost 7 bases to trimming and J lost 7 bases; unmatched junction nucleotides: 13. In germline, CDR1 is MNHNS, CDR2 SASEGT. CDR3 sequence reads: CASTGQGGTVGGYTF. The CDR3 DNA reads TGTGCCAGCACGGGACAGGGCGGTACAGTAGGTGGCTACACCTTC.

The rearrangement joins TRBV5-8 to TRBJ1-3, with TRBD1 matching over 7 bases. V trimming: 4 bases; J trimming: 5 bases; junction bases outside the gene matches: 6. Germline CDR1 SGHTS, CDR2 YDEGEE. CDR3 length: 14 residues. Here the CDR3 reads CASSLGTARNTIYF. DNA for the CDR3: TGTGCCAGCAGCCTCGGGACAGCTAGAAACACCATATATTTT.

Turning to this clone: A junction end diverges from the germline sequence, so it may reflect a read error. The V gene is TRBV28, the J gene TRBJ1-2, with 7 bases that match TRBD1. Per the germline V gene, CDR1 is MDHEN and CDR2 is SYDVKM. CDR3 length: 12 residues. The CDR3 protein is CASSSGTVGHTF. The CDR3 DNA reads TGTGCCAGCAGTTCCGGGACAGTTGGCCACACCTTC.

The rearrangement uses TRBV5-8 and TRBJ2-7; 10 nucleotides agree with TRBD2. This CDR3 region has 15 residues. Germline CDR1 reads SGHTS; CDR2 reads YDEGEE. Losses at the gene ends were 4 bases for V and 12 bases for J; bases not matched to a gene: 16. CDR3 protein: CASSPTLVGSSGRYF. CDR3 nucleotide sequence: TGTGCCAGCAGCCCCACTTTAGTGGGGTCTAGCGGGAGGTACTTC.

The genes are TRBV7-2 and TRBJ1-4; D gene ambiguous. CDR1 and CDR2 (germline): SGHTA, FQGNSA. This CDR3 comprises 15 residues. Deletions cut 1 base from V and 0 bases from J, with 6 bases between. CDR3 residues: CASSLELATNEKLFF. CDR3 coding DNA: TGTGCCAGCAGCTTAGAATTAGCAACTAATGAAAAACTGTTTTTT.

The V and J genes are TRBV7-2 and TRBJ2-7; D gene unclear. The CDR3 runs to 12 residues. The V gene's germline CDR1 is SGHTA and CDR2 FQGNSA. The V and J ends lost 2 bases and 6 bases respectively, with 8 bases between them. The CDR3 DNA sequence: TGTGCCAGCAGCTTAAACCTCGGCGAGCAGTACTTC. Amino acid sequence: CASSLNLGEQYF.

The chain joins TRBV13 to TRBJ2-1, with D uncertain. The CDR3 has 13 residues. Germline V gene sequence: CDR1 PRHDT, CDR2 FYEKMQ (reference sequence). The V and J ends lost 3 bases and 10 bases respectively, with 13 bases between them. For the CDR3, the DNA is TGTGCCAGCAGCTTGTCGTTTCGGTCCGAGCAGTTCTTC. This sequence encodes CASSLSFRSEQFF.

The rearrangement joins TRBV10-3 to TRBJ2-1; D possibly corresponds to TRBD1 (6 bases). Germline V gives CDR1 ENHRY, CDR2 SYGVKD. This CDR3 contains 15 residues. Deletions cut 5 bases from V and 15 bases from J, with 26 bases between. CDR3 in DNA: TGTGCCATCAGTCGGAGGACAGATACTGTGGAGTACCGGTTCTTC. As protein: CAISRRTDTVEYRFF.

The chain links TRBV4-3 to TRBJ2-1; 7 bases fit TRBD2. Germline lookup yields CDR1 LGHNA and CDR2 YSLEER. This CDR3 is 15 amino acids long. Trimming took 0 bases from V and 7 from J; bases not matched to a gene: 6. CDR3 bases: TGCGCCAGCAGCCAAGACGGGCGGGAGTGGAATGAGCAGTTCTTC. Translation gives CASSQDGREWNEQFF.

The chain has TRBV5-1 and TRBJ2-2, with D tentatively TRBD1 (6 bases). This CDR3 contains 16 residues. Per the germline V gene, CDR1 is SGHRS and CDR2 is YFSETQ. V dropped 0 bases and J dropped 7 bases, with 16 bases sitting between them. The CDR3 sequence: CASSLAAGASSGELFF. The CDR3 nucleotides are TGCGCCAGCAGCTTGGCCGCAGGGGCTAGTAGCGGGGAGCTGTTTTTT. Looking up the rest from reference TRBV5-1 and TRBJ2-2 gives the full variable domain: KAGVTQTPRYLIKTRGQQVTLSCSPISGHRSVSWYQQTPGQGLQFLFEYFSETQRNKGNFPGRFSGRQFSNSRSEMNVSTLELGDSALYLCASSLAAGASSGELFFGEGSRLTVL.

The chain uses TRBV28 and TRBJ1-4, with 9 bases matching TRBD1. The CDR3 is 15 residues long. Trimming removed 7 bases from V and 6 bases from J; junction bases left unmatched: 9. Germline loops: CDR1 MDHEN, CDR2 SYDVKM. The CDR3 DNA sequence: TGTGCCAGCACCCCTACAGGGGGCCTTGATGAAAAACTGTTTTTT. It yields the protein CASTPTGGLDEKLFF.

The chain couples TRBV5-1 to TRBJ2-3, with 7 bases fitting TRBD2. The CDR3 contains 18 residues. The germline V gene encodes CDR1 SGHRS and CDR2 YFSETQ. Trimming cost V 5 bases and J 3 bases; bases outside gene matches: 18. The CDR3 bases are TGCGCCAGCAGTATGGTAATTTGGCGGGAGTTTGGGACAGATACGCAGTATTTT. Protein sequence: CASSMVIWREFGTDTQYF. The whole variable domain, filled in from reference TRBV5-1 and TRBJ2-3, reads KAGVTQTPRYLIKTRGQQVTLSCSPISGHRSVSWYQQTPGQGLQFLFEYFSETQRNKGNFPGRFSGRQFSNSRSEMNVSTLELGDSALYLCASSMVIWREFGTDTQYFGPGTRLTVL.

The rearrangement links TRBV5-6 to TRBJ1-1, with TRBD1 identical over 7 bases. Germline V gives CDR1 SGHDT, CDR2 YYEEEE. V shed 5 bases and J 1 base; nucleotides not matched to a gene: 8. This CDR3 has 15 residues. As DNA, the CDR3 is TGTGCCAGCAGTAGCCGACAGGGAGGGAACACTGAAGCTTTCTTT. Residues: CASSSRQGGNTEAFF.

The chain has TRBV6-1 and TRBJ1-2; perhaps TRBD1 as D (6 bases). The CDR3 covers 14 residues. V was trimmed by 3 bases and J by 4 bases, leaving 12 bases between them. Germline values: CDR1 MNHNS, CDR2 SASEGT. CDR3 DNA sequence: TGTGCCAGCAGTGAGGGACAAGGGGGCTATGGCTACACCTTC. It encodes CASSEGQGGYGYTF.